These T cell receptor beta chains were read from a single sample in a study of cytomegalovirus exposure and HLA in healthy donors. This table comes from immunoSEQ multiplex PCR, and its TCRdb copy is limited to in-frame clones, with some not included. The data hold approximately 70,000 clones, with 60% to 80% observed a single time. The sample was PBMCs. Source of these receptors: a man aged 60 to 69 in good health and CMV-seropositive. CDR3s include the opening cysteine and the closing phenylalanine or tryptophan. Fields, in order: J gene, clone size, D gene, V gene, CDR3 protein, CDR3 DNA. A D gene is named only where the DNA matches it firmly. Clone size, where shown, is once, few, many, or a class for clones that have expanded.

j_call: TRBJ2-5; clone_size: NA; d_call: TRBD2; v_call: TRBV19; cdr3_aa: CASSDPGLAGQETQYF; cdr3_nt: TGTGCCAGTAGTGACCCGGGACTAGCGGGCCAAGAGACCCAGTACTTC
j_call: TRBJ2-5; clone_size: few; d_call: NA; v_call: TRBV5-4; cdr3_aa: CASSPREQETQYF; cdr3_nt: TGTGCCAGCAGCCCTCGGGAACAAGAGACCCAGTACTTC
j_call: TRBJ1-6; clone_size: few; d_call: NA; v_call: TRBV5-4; cdr3_aa: CASTTQGHNSPLHF; cdr3_nt: TGTGCCAGCACCACACAGGGACATAATTCACCCCTCCACTTT
j_call: TRBJ1-1; clone_size: NA; d_call: TRBD1; v_call: TRBV5-4; cdr3_aa: CASSPLSGDRGLTTEAFF; cdr3_nt: TGTGCCAGCAGCCCCCTCTCAGGCGACAGGGGGCTTACCACTGAAGCTTTCTTT
j_call: TRBJ2-7; clone_size: NA; d_call: TRBD1; v_call: TRBV5-1; cdr3_aa: CASSLGDRGLNEQYF; cdr3_nt: TGCGCCAGCAGCTTGGGGGACAGGGGCTTGAACGAGCAGTACTTC
j_call: TRBJ2-3; clone_size: NA; d_call: TRBD1; v_call: TRBV11-2; cdr3_aa: CASSKDRGSADTQYF; cdr3_nt: TGTGCCAGCAGCAAGGACAGGGGGAGCGCAGATACGCAGTATTTT
j_call: TRBJ2-3; clone_size: NA; d_call: TRBD2; v_call: TRBV6-5; cdr3_aa: CASSKRLADTQYF; cdr3_nt: TGTGCCAGCAGTAAGAGACTAGCGGATACGCAGTATTTT
j_call: TRBJ2-7; clone_size: NA; d_call: TRBD2; v_call: TRBV11-2; cdr3_aa: CASRPPLAKYEQYF; cdr3_nt: TGTGCCAGCAGACCCCCACTAGCGAAATACGAGCAGTACTTC
j_call: TRBJ1-1; clone_size: NA; d_call: NA; v_call: TRBV7-9; cdr3_aa: CASSSGHANTEAFF; cdr3_nt: TGTGCCAGCAGCTCGGGACACGCGAACACTGAAGCTTTCTTT
j_call: TRBJ1-5; clone_size: NA; d_call: NA; v_call: TRBV4-1; cdr3_aa: CASSQADRSGHPQHF; cdr3_nt: TGCGCCAGCAGCCAAGCTGACAGGTCCGGACATCCCCAGCATTTT
j_call: TRBJ2-1; clone_size: few; d_call: TRBD2; v_call: TRBV19; cdr3_aa: CASSSLAGKPQGEQFF; cdr3_nt: TGTGCCAGTAGTTCGTTAGCGGGGAAGCCACAAGGTGAGCAGTTCTTC
j_call: TRBJ1-1; clone_size: NA; d_call: TRBD1; v_call: TRBV5-1; cdr3_aa: CASRRRTGNTEAFF; cdr3_nt: TGCGCCAGCAGGCGGAGGACAGGGAACACTGAAGCTTTCTTT
j_call: TRBJ2-7; clone_size: NA; d_call: NA; v_call: TRBV5-5; cdr3_aa: CASSLVSGLNYEQYF; cdr3_nt: TGTGCCAGCAGCTTGGTGTCAGGGCTAAACTACGAGCAGTACTTC
j_call: TRBJ2-1; clone_size: few; d_call: TRBD1; v_call: TRBV10-3; cdr3_aa: CATRGQGGNNEQFF; cdr3_nt: TGTGCCACCCGGGGACAGGGGGGGAACAATGAGCAGTTCTTC
j_call: TRBJ1-5; clone_size: NA; d_call: NA; v_call: TRBV13; cdr3_aa: CASSSGGGFVSNQPQHF; cdr3_nt: TGTGCCAGCAGCTCCGGGGGGGGGTTTGTTAGCAATCAGCCCCAGCATTTT
j_call: TRBJ1-2; clone_size: NA; d_call: NA; v_call: TRBV5-6; cdr3_aa: CASSLAGEGENGYTF; cdr3_nt: TGTGCCAGCAGCTTGGCCGGGGAGGGGGAGAATGGCTACACCTTC
j_call: TRBJ2-1; clone_size: NA; d_call: TRBD2; v_call: TRBV5-6; cdr3_aa: CASSFGLAGSYNEQFF; cdr3_nt: TGTGCCAGCAGTTTTGGACTAGCGGGAAGCTACAATGAGCAGTTCTTC
j_call: TRBJ2-7; clone_size: few; d_call: TRBD1; v_call: TRBV6-5; cdr3_aa: CASSYFDRGGGEQYF; cdr3_nt: TGTGCCAGCAGTTACTTCGACAGGGGGGGCGGCGAGCAGTACTTC
j_call: TRBJ2-5; clone_size: few; d_call: NA; v_call: TRBV7-9; cdr3_aa: CASSLGTLVVQETQYF; cdr3_nt: TGTGCCAGCAGCTTAGGCACCTTAGTTGTCCAAGAGACCCAGTACTTC
j_call: TRBJ2-5; clone_size: NA; d_call: NA; v_call: TRBV6-1; cdr3_aa: CASSRGFNEQYF; cdr3_nt: TGTGCCAGCAGTAGGGGTTTCAATGAGCAGTACTTC
j_call: TRBJ2-1; clone_size: NA; d_call: NA; v_call: TRBV19; cdr3_aa: CASSLRADRNEQFF; cdr3_nt: TGTGCCAGTAGTCTAAGGGCTGACAGGAATGAGCAGTTCTTC
j_call: TRBJ2-7; clone_size: once; d_call: NA; v_call: TRBV7-2; cdr3_aa: CASSSRRAYEQYF; cdr3_nt: TGTGCCAGCAGTTCACGACGGGCCTACGAGCAGTACTTC
j_call: TRBJ1-5; clone_size: NA; d_call: NA; v_call: TRBV10-3; cdr3_aa: CAISPSGGEGQPQHF; cdr3_nt: TGTGCCATCTCCCCCTCTGGCGGGGAGGGTCAGCCCCAGCATTTT
j_call: TRBJ2-2; clone_size: NA; d_call: TRBD1; v_call: TRBV6-5; cdr3_aa: CAIGQGNTGELFF; cdr3_nt: TGTGCCATAGGACAGGGAAACACCGGGGAGCTGTTTTTT
j_call: TRBJ2-5; clone_size: NA; d_call: NA; v_call: TRBV11-3; cdr3_aa: CASSSGIQETQYF; cdr3_nt: TGTGCCAGCAGTTCAGGTATCCAAGAGACCCAGTACTTC
j_call: TRBJ2-7; clone_size: NA; d_call: NA; v_call: TRBV6-6; cdr3_aa: CASSYSAGASYEQYF; cdr3_nt: TGTGCCAGCAGTTACTCTGCGGGGGCGTCCTACGAGCAGTACTTC
j_call: TRBJ1-1; clone_size: NA; d_call: NA; v_call: TRBV6-6; cdr3_aa: CASSKQVEAFF; cdr3_nt: TGTGCCAGCAGTAAACAGGTAGAAGCTTTCTTT
j_call: TRBJ1-2; clone_size: NA; d_call: TRBD1; v_call: TRBV7-9; cdr3_aa: CASSSGWDRDNYGYTF; cdr3_nt: TGTGCCAGCAGCTCGGGGTGGGACAGGGATAACTATGGCTACACCTTC
j_call: TRBJ2-7; clone_size: NA; d_call: TRBD2; v_call: TRBV5-1; cdr3_aa: CASSLGTSGYEQYF; cdr3_nt: TGCGCCAGCAGCTTGGGGACTAGCGGTTACGAGCAGTACTTC
j_call: TRBJ2-7; clone_size: NA; d_call: TRBD1; v_call: TRBV5-5; cdr3_aa: CASTSPTGRSYEQYF; cdr3_nt: TGTGCCAGCACCTCCCCGACAGGGCGCTCCTACGAGCAGTACTTC
j_call: TRBJ2-1; clone_size: NA; d_call: TRBD2; v_call: TRBV10-3; cdr3_aa: CAISEGLAGDQSGQFF; cdr3_nt: TGTGCCATCAGTGAGGGACTAGCGGGAGACCAATCGGGGCAGTTCTTC
j_call: TRBJ2-7; clone_size: NA; d_call: TRBD2; v_call: TRBV18; cdr3_aa: CASSPGTSSYEQYF; cdr3_nt: TGTGCCAGCTCACCGGGGACTAGTTCCTACGAGCAGTACTTC
j_call: TRBJ1-5; clone_size: NA; d_call: TRBD1; v_call: TRBV18; cdr3_aa: CASSRAGGFNQPQHF; cdr3_nt: TGTGCCAGCTCACGGGCAGGGGGCTTCAATCAGCCCCAGCATTTT
j_call: TRBJ1-2; clone_size: NA; d_call: NA; v_call: TRBV6-1; cdr3_aa: CASSSADRIYGYTF; cdr3_nt: TGTGCCAGCAGTTCGGCTGACAGAATCTATGGCTACACCTTC
j_call: TRBJ1-6; clone_size: NA; d_call: TRBD1; v_call: TRBV14; cdr3_aa: CASSQDSYRGYNSPLHF; cdr3_nt: TGTGCCAGCAGCCAAGATTCGTACAGGGGCTATAATTCACCCCTCCACTTT
j_call: TRBJ2-2; clone_size: NA; d_call: TRBD1; v_call: TRBV29-1; cdr3_aa: CSVVIAGGNTGELFF; cdr3_nt: TGCAGCGTTGTAATCGCAGGGGGCAACACCGGGGAGCTGTTTTTT
j_call: TRBJ1-1; clone_size: few; d_call: TRBD1; v_call: TRBV7-6; cdr3_aa: CASSYGQGRNTEAFF; cdr3_nt: TGTGCCAGCAGCTATGGACAGGGAAGGAACACTGAAGCTTTCTTT
j_call: TRBJ1-1; clone_size: NA; d_call: NA; v_call: TRBV9; cdr3_aa: CASKPFNRNTEAFF; cdr3_nt: TGTGCCAGCAAACCCTTCAACAGGAACACTGAAGCTTTCTTT
j_call: TRBJ2-1; clone_size: NA; d_call: TRBD2; v_call: TRBV7-9; cdr3_aa: CASSSLDRLAGDYNEQFF; cdr3_nt: TGTGCCAGCAGCTCATTGGATAGACTAGCGGGAGACTACAATGAGCAGTTCTTC
j_call: TRBJ2-1; clone_size: NA; d_call: TRBD2; v_call: TRBV7-9; cdr3_aa: CASCPTGLARDEQFF; cdr3_nt: TGTGCCAGCTGCCCAACGGGACTAGCGAGAGATGAGCAGTTCTTC
j_call: TRBJ1-6; clone_size: NA; d_call: NA; v_call: TRBV6-1; cdr3_aa: CASSPADNSPLHF; cdr3_nt: TGTGCCAGCAGTCCGGCGGATAATTCACCCCTCCACTTT
j_call: TRBJ2-7; clone_size: NA; d_call: NA; v_call: TRBV11-3; cdr3_aa: CASSLGRVRTLEQYF; cdr3_nt: TGTGCCAGCAGCTTAGGGCGGGTACGGACTCTCGAGCAGTACTTC
j_call: TRBJ1-3; clone_size: NA; d_call: NA; v_call: TRBV11-2; cdr3_aa: CTSSWRNSGNTIYF; cdr3_nt: TGTACCAGCAGCTGGCGGAACTCTGGAAACACCATATATTTT
j_call: TRBJ2-7; clone_size: NA; d_call: TRBD1; v_call: TRBV6-5; cdr3_aa: CASRDRSTYEQYF; cdr3_nt: TGTGCCAGCCGGGACAGGTCCACCTACGAGCAGTACTTC
j_call: TRBJ2-2; clone_size: NA; d_call: NA; v_call: TRBV27; cdr3_aa: CASSRQFTGELFF; cdr3_nt: TGTGCCAGCAGTCGACAGTTCACCGGGGAGCTGTTTTTT
j_call: TRBJ2-7; clone_size: NA; d_call: TRBD1; v_call: TRBV5-1; cdr3_aa: CASSIGAQGEGYEQYF; cdr3_nt: TGCGCCAGCAGCATAGGCGCACAGGGGGAAGGATACGAGCAGTACTTC
j_call: TRBJ2-5; clone_size: NA; d_call: NA; v_call: TRBV7-9; cdr3_aa: CASSPRGPETQYF; cdr3_nt: TGTGCCAGCAGCCCCCGAGGTCCCGAGACCCAGTACTTC
j_call: TRBJ1-1; clone_size: NA; d_call: NA; v_call: TRBV5-1; cdr3_aa: CASSSGVVGLKNTEAFF; cdr3_nt: TGCGCCAGCAGCTCCGGTGTTGTGGGACTAAAGAACACTGAAGCTTTCTTT
j_call: TRBJ1-1; clone_size: few; d_call: NA; v_call: TRBV5-8; cdr3_aa: CASSLAASRPNTEAFF; cdr3_nt: TGTGCCAGCAGCTTGGCCGCGAGCAGGCCAAACACTGAAGCTTTCTTT
j_call: TRBJ2-5; clone_size: once; d_call: TRBD2; v_call: TRBV9; cdr3_aa: CASSGTLAGGLHF; cdr3_nt: TGTGCCAGCAGCGGGACACTAGCGGGAGGGCTACACTTC
j_call: TRBJ2-1; clone_size: NA; d_call: TRBD1; v_call: TRBV6-6; cdr3_aa: CASFSPGQAYNEQFF; cdr3_nt: TGTGCCAGCTTCTCTCCGGGACAGGCCTACAATGAGCAGTTCTTC
j_call: TRBJ2-3; clone_size: NA; d_call: NA; v_call: TRBV5-1; cdr3_aa: CASSLGATGITDTQYF; cdr3_nt: TGCGCCAGCAGCTTGGGGGCCACAGGGATCACAGATACGCAGTATTTT
j_call: TRBJ1-2; clone_size: NA; d_call: NA; v_call: TRBV2; cdr3_aa: CARIAENYGYTF; cdr3_nt: TGTGCCAGGATAGCGGAGAACTATGGCTACACCTTC
j_call: TRBJ2-3; clone_size: NA; d_call: NA; v_call: TRBV5-1; cdr3_aa: CASSPSPGASTDTQYF; cdr3_nt: TGCGCCAGCAGCCCTTCCCCAGGGGCTAGCACAGATACGCAGTATTTT
j_call: TRBJ2-2; clone_size: NA; d_call: NA; v_call: TRBV19; cdr3_aa: CASSMTNTGELFF; cdr3_nt: TGTGCCAGTAGTATGACAAACACCGGGGAGCTGTTTTTT
j_call: TRBJ2-5; clone_size: NA; d_call: TRBD2; v_call: TRBV9; cdr3_aa: CASSEGRLAGQETQYF; cdr3_nt: TGTGCCAGCAGCGAGGGAAGACTAGCGGGGCAAGAGACCCAGTACTTC
j_call: TRBJ1-2; clone_size: NA; d_call: TRBD1; v_call: TRBV6-1; cdr3_aa: CASRSDRARGYTF; cdr3_nt: TGTGCCAGCAGGTCAGACAGGGCGCGAGGCTACACCTTC
j_call: TRBJ2-7; clone_size: NA; d_call: NA; v_call: TRBV4-1; cdr3_aa: CASSQGLEVSYEQYF; cdr3_nt: TGCGCCAGCAGCCAGGGGTTGGAGGTCTCCTACGAGCAGTACTTC
j_call: TRBJ1-2; clone_size: NA; d_call: TRBD1; v_call: TRBV6-5; cdr3_aa: CASRPGQGRGYTF; cdr3_nt: TGTGCCAGCAGACCGGGACAGGGACGCGGCTACACCTTC
j_call: TRBJ2-7; clone_size: NA; d_call: TRBD2; v_call: TRBV5-1; cdr3_aa: CASTPGGGTTDEQYF; cdr3_nt: TGCGCCAGCACTCCCGGGGGGGGGACGACAGACGAGCAGTACTTC